A selection of T cell receptor beta chains follows, all from one sample in a study of T-cell reconstitution after alpha-beta-depleted transplantation in children. TCRdb re-called the PCR reads with MiXCR, one entry per CDR3 protein. Of about 980,000 distinct CDR3 sequences in the sample, around 30% were seen once. Specimen: PBMCs, mostly from graft donor cells, collected 360 days after TCRalphabeta/CD19-depleted stem cell transplant. Receptors originate from a boy in the first two years of life who had a stem cell transplant for SCID, so the T cells may come from the graft donor. Both conserved end residues are part of each CDR3. Each record gives: D gene, V gene, CDR3 protein. A D gene is named only where the DNA matches it firmly.

>NA|TRBV28
CASSSGGEWGTEAFF
>NA|TRBV4-3
CASSQDVERRDTMFF
>TRBD2|TRBV12-3/TRBV12-4
CASSFYPSGGAYNEQFF
>TRBD1|TRBV20-1
CSGQGAYEQYF
>TRBD2|TRBV28
CASSPGERGSYHSYNEQFF
>NA|TRBV20-1
CSASGIRGTDTQYF
>TRBD1|TRBV7-9
CASSSGTDLNTEAFF
>TRBD2|TRBV11-2
CASSSRTSSGELFF
>TRBD2|TRBV20-1
CSASAAGGSTDTQYF
>NA|TRBV15
CATSSGTSSSYEQYF
>NA|TRBV12-3/TRBV12-4
CASRPQSGPGDTQYF
>NA|TRBV12-3/TRBV12-4
CASRPTMRIEKLFF
>NA|TRBV7-9
CASSLTQGMGTGELFF
>NA|TRBV10-3
CAITGANVLTF
>TRBD1|TRBV6-2/TRBV6-3
CASRLMGQESSYEQYF
>NA|TRBV24-1
CATSETRSTGELFF
>NA|TRBV10-3
CAISVQTSYEQYF
>NA|TRBV19
CASSLGWQPQHF
>TRBD1|TRBV4-3
CASSPQTYRGRDEQYF
>NA|TRBV5-1
CASSRSRVPQETQYF
>NA|TRBV7-3
CASSPGAGETQYF
>NA|TRBV6-1
CASSDWTDTQYF
>TRBD1|TRBV29-1
CSAQGQGSYEQYF
>NA|TRBV9
CASSAAPGKRFGEQYF
>NA|TRBV7-2
CASSLDSHTRNYGYTF
>TRBD1|TRBV7-3
CASSKYQGDTEAFF
>TRBD1|TRBV6-1
CASSQGQGVFGTEAFF
>TRBD1|TRBV12-3/TRBV12-4
CASGDRAYEQYF
>NA|TRBV20-1
CSARDRGRRYTEAFF
>NA|TRBV12-3/TRBV12-4
CASSLVEGSYGYTF
>TRBD1|TRBV4-2
CASSQGQTGALSTNEKLFF
>TRBD1|TRBV4-1
CASSQPKMYGQGARNTEAFF
>TRBD2|TRBV11-2
CASSLVPGTSGKTQYF
>NA|TRBV6-1
CASSPRVGYGNTIYF
>NA|TRBV29-1
CSVETPNTGELFF
>NA|TRBV20-1
CSGTGPSGNTIYF
>TRBD1|TRBV7-2
CASSLDPGGTEKLFF
>TRBD1|TRBV5-1
CASSPGQSVQETQYF
>TRBD1|TRBV4-2
CASSSRTGLMNTEAFF
>NA|TRBV20-1
CSAQTGSLAKNIQYF
>NA|TRBV6-1
CASSRGVGGIEQFF
>NA|TRBV3-1
CASSQWALDYGYTF
>NA|TRBV10-3
CAISPGAGRNGYTF
>NA|TRBV4-3
CASSQDRQRGETQYF
>TRBD2|TRBV10-3
CAISESRLAGGLNEQYF
>NA|TRBV5-6
CASSLVQGIIIGETQYF
>NA|TRBV9
CASSVDSPFWGAPDTQYF
>TRBD1|TRBV5-4
CASSLGQGWTEAFF
>TRBD1|TRBV27
CASRPTGKSSDTQYF
>NA|TRBV28
CASSSSGHLWAPSSDTQYF
>NA|TRBV4-1
CASSHRGSYEQYF
>NA|TRBV29-1
CSVEDRGGNEQFF
>NA|TRBV7-8
CASSFRRRNEQFF
>NA|TRBV7-9
CASSLTPKVPQETQYF
>NA|TRBV4-1
CASSQDPRDSPLHF
>NA|TRBV4-2
CASSPDGEEDKNGYTF